The 5 T cell receptor beta chains below come from one sample, sequenced in a study of identical twins. TCRdb reprocessed the 5' RACE reads with MiXCR, giving one entry per CDR3 protein. The sample records 400,000 to 650,000 distinct CDR3 sequences, approximately 22% being singletons. This same sample was also part of a study on T cells expressing NK-cell markers.

The source material was CD4+ T cells sorted from blood. The receptors were gathered from a woman under 30 in good health.

CDR3 DNA: TGTGCCAGCAGTACACCTTTCTTCCCCGGGGCCAACGTCCTGACTTTC. Amino acids: CASSTPFFPGANVLTF. The V and J genes are TRBV6-2 or TRBV6-3 and TRBJ2-6; no reliable D call. The germline V gene encodes CDR1 MNHEY and CDR2 SVGEGT. V lost 5 bases to trimming and J lost 4 bases, with 15 bases between them. CDR3 size: 16 residues.

The table lists this clonotype with many counts. This rearrangement joins TRBV7-2 to TRBJ2-2; 11 positions agree with TRBD2. With V trimmed by 6 bases and J by 4 bases, 4 bases remained unmatched. CDR1 and CDR2 (germline): SGHTA, FQGNSA. The CDR3 is made up of 15 amino acids. CDR3 coding DNA: TGTGCCAGCAGGTCCGGGACTAGCGGCACCGGGGAGCTGTTTTTT. This translates into CASRSGTSGTGELFF.

The chain links TRBV2 to TRBJ2-1; possible D gene TRBD2, 5 bases. Per germline, CDR1 SNHLY and CDR2 FYNNEI. Trimming shortened V by 6 bases and J by 9 bases, and 12 bases separated the two germline ends. The CDR3 has 12 residues. CDR3 sequence: CASRRTGSEQFF. CDR3 in DNA: TGTGCCAGCAGGAGAACGGGGAGTGAGCAGTTCTTC.

This chain connects TRBV27 to TRBJ2-7; D gene ambiguous. The CDR3 sequence is 13 residues long. V shed 9 bases and J shed 0 bases, with 12 bases lying between them. The germline V gene has CDR1 MNHEY and CDR2 SMNVEV (reference sequence). The CDR3 loop is CARIPTGSYEQYF. In DNA form, the CDR3 reads TGTGCCAGGATCCCGACGGGCTCCTACGAGCAGTACTTC.

This clonotype has only a few counts. The V gene is TRBV9, the J gene TRBJ2-3; D unresolved. The CDR3 consists of 16 residues. Trimming stripped 0 bases from V and 4 bases from J, with 15 bases between. The germline V gene encodes CDR1 SGDLS and CDR2 YYNGEE. The CDR3 bases are TGTGCCAGCAGCGTAGACGGACGAGTCACGGCAGATACGCAGTATTTT. This encodes CASSVDGRVTADTQYF.